A single sample is the source of the 10 T cell receptor beta chains below, sequenced in a study of T-cell memory formation after mild COVID-19. TCRdb passed the 5' RACE reads through MiXCR, listing each CDR3 protein once. The table includes roughly 130,000 distinct CDR3 sequences, over 15% detected once. The sequenced sample was PBMCs or a T cell subset sorted from them (not recorded which). The receptors originated from a man between 18 and 35 years old who had mild COVID-19 (a few samples of this study predate the infection). Cell type and time point are not known.

The sample holds a few counts of this clonotype. This rearrangement joins TRBV5-1 to TRBJ2-7; 9 positions match TRBD1. V dropped 4 bases and J dropped 7; count of bases not matched to a gene: 15. The CDR3 is 16 amino acids. Germline loops: CDR1 SGHRS, CDR2 YFSETQ. CDR3 protein: CASSLNPGQGDGEQYF. The CDR3 coding sequence is TGCGCCAGCAGCCTTAATCCGGGACAGGGTGATGGGGAGCAGTACTTC.

This clonotype occurred many times. The chain has TRBV6-6 and TRBJ2-5, with 11 bases identical to TRBD1. Germline V gene sequence: CDR1 MNHNY, CDR2 SVGAGI (reference sequence). The CDR3 runs 16 residues. V shed 6 bases and J 4 bases; nucleotides not matched to a gene: 10. CDR3 loop: CASRAPGTGGIETQYF. In nucleotides, the CDR3 is TGTGCCAGCAGAGCGCCCGGGACAGGGGGAATAGAGACCCAGTACTTC.

In this sample, this clonotype turned up a few times. The rearrangement links TRBV11-2 to TRBJ1-2, with TRBD1 identical over 7 bases. Germline values: CDR1 SGHAT, CDR2 FQNNGV. The CDR3 extends over 16 amino acids. Trimming removed 2 bases from V and 4 bases from J; junction bases left unmatched: 10. The CDR3 DNA is TGTGCCAGCAGCTTACGGGACAGCCTGATCGGCTATGGCTACACCTTC. Amino acids: CASSLRDSLIGYGYTF.

This clonotype was picked up one time. The chain carries TRBV5-1 and TRBJ1-4; D is undetermined. Germline loops: CDR1 SGHRS, CDR2 YFSETQ. The V end was cut by 3 bases, the J end by 8 bases, with 11 bases between. The CDR3 is 13 residues long. CDR3 sequence (DNA): TGCGCCAGCAGCTCCTATGAGAGGGAAAAACTGTTTTTT. Residues: CASSSYEREKLFF.

This clonotype was found a few times. The chain is built from TRBV7-2 and TRBJ2-7; TRBD2 agrees at 12 bases. In germline, CDR1 is SGHTA, CDR2 FQGNSA. V was pared by 4 bases and J by 3 bases, with 1 base of the junction left unmatched. This CDR3 contains 14 residues. The CDR3 coding sequence is TGTGCCAGCAGCTCTAGCGGGGGGGACTACGAGCAGTACTTC. Protein: CASSSSGGDYEQYF.

This chain uses TRBV20-1 with TRBJ2-5, with D perhaps TRBD1 (6 bases). This CDR3 has 12 amino acids. Per germline, CDR1 DFQATT and CDR2 SNEGSKA (reference sequence). The germline V and J ends were trimmed by 6 bases and 0 bases, with 8 bases remaining between them. This CDR3 reads CSAAGDQETQYF. The CDR3 DNA reads as TGCAGTGCCGCAGGGGACCAAGAGACCCAGTACTTC.

The V gene is TRBV6-5, the J gene TRBJ2-3, with D possibly TRBD2 on 5 matching bases. Per germline, CDR1 MNHEY and CDR2 SVGAGI. The CDR3 runs to 13 residues. Trimming removed 8 bases at V and 4 bases at J, with 13 bases between. The CDR3, as DNA: TGTGCCAGCCGCCTCAGCGGCTCAGATACGCAGTATTTT. Residues: CASRLSGSDTQYF.

This clonotype was observed a handful of times. The chain uses TRBV4-1 and TRBJ1-5, with unresolved D. V was clipped by 0 bases and J by 3 bases, with 12 bases between them. CDR3 size: 16 residues. CDR1 is MGHRA and CDR2 is YSYEKL in the germline V gene. The CDR3 coding sequence is TGCGCCAGCAGCCAAGAGTTAGGGCGGCTCAATCAGCCCCAGCATTTT. Its protein is CASSQELGRLNQPQHF.

The rearrangement links TRBV7-8 to TRBJ2-2; 10 bases align to TRBD2. The CDR3 totals 15 residues. With 2 bases clipped from V and 5 bases from J, the junction kept 2 bases outside the gene matches. The germline gives CDR1 SGHVS, CDR2 FQNEAQ. CDR3 region: CASSLSGGVTGELFF. CDR3 in DNA: TGTGCCAGCAGCTTAAGCGGGGGGGTGACCGGGGAGCTGTTTTTT.

The V call is TRBV7-3, the J call TRBJ2-7; tentative D call: TRBD2 (5 bases). Trimming stripped 0 bases from V and 6 bases from J, with 12 bases between. The CDR3 consists of 14 residues. Germline V gene sequence: CDR1 SGHTA, CDR2 FQGTGA. CDR3 in DNA: TGTGCCAGCAGCTTAACGCCGGGGATCACCGAGCAGTACTTC. Its protein is CASSLTPGITEQYF.